The 29 T cell receptor beta chains reported below all come from one sample, sequenced in a study of human T cells and chemical hapten exposure. In TCRdb, the RACE reads were re-called with MiXCR into one record per CDR3 protein. This table holds 90,000 to 120,000 distinct CDR3 sequences, approximately 9.9% found once. The time point is: patch test 1, 2 weeks after DPC sensitization. The treatment is: therapeutic diphenylcyclopropenone sensitization with weekly scalp DPC. This specimen consisted of whole blood, obtained in connection with sensitization to the hapten diphenylcyclopropenone (DPC). All receptors derive from a woman aged 40 to 50 with alopecia areata. Some clones in this sample may be carry-over from other donors' samples.

The V gene is TRBV29-1, the J gene TRBJ2-7, with 9 nucleotides matching TRBD1. Looked up from germline, CDR1 is SQVTM and CDR2 is ANQGSEA. Trimming removed 0 bases from V and 9 bases from J; junction bases left unmatched: 12. There are 15 residues in the CDR3. This CDR3 reads CSVEDGSGQGSGQYF. CDR3 sequence (DNA): TGCAGCGTTGAAGATGGTTCGGGACAGGGATCCGGGCAGTACTTC.

There are many counts of this clonotype. This chain joins TRBV29-1 and TRBJ2-3; 8 nucleotides agree with TRBD1. The CDR3 runs to 15 residues. Germline V lookup: CDR1 SQVTM, CDR2 ANQGSEA. V was pared by 4 bases and J by 2 bases, with 8 bases of the junction left unmatched. CDR3 amino acids: CSVGGRTGPTDTQYF. CDR3 coding DNA: TGCAGCGTTGGGGGCCGGACAGGGCCCACAGATACGCAGTATTTT.

This clonotype was seen more than once but under ten times. The rearrangement uses TRBV29-1 and TRBJ2-1; the match to TRBD2 covers 10 bases. Per germline, CDR1 SQVTM and CDR2 ANQGSEA. Trimming took 4 bases from V and 2 from J; bases not matched to a gene: 11. This CDR3 contains 17 residues. This chain's CDR3 is CSVGGGSSGGTYNEQFF. In nucleotides, the CDR3 is TGCAGCGTTGGGGGAGGATCTAGCGGGGGCACCTACAATGAGCAGTTCTTC.

This clonotype was recorded many times. This chain joins TRBV5-5 and TRBJ2-1; D possibly matches TRBD1 or TRBD2 (5 bases each). V was trimmed by 4 bases and J by 7 bases, leaving 18 bases between them. CDR1 SGHKS and CDR2 YYEKEE come from the germline V gene (reference sequence). The CDR3 is 15 amino acids. For the CDR3, the DNA is TGTGCCAGCAGCGGCCGGGACGACAGAGTGAATGAGCAGTTCTTC. The encoded protein is CASSGRDDRVNEQFF.

This clonotype was observed at least ten times. This chain uses TRBV29-1 with TRBJ2-1; tentative D call: TRBD2 (6 bases). The germline V gene has CDR1 SQVTM and CDR2 ANQGSEA. This CDR3 contains 15 residues. The V end lost 4 bases, the J end lost 5 bases, and 18 bases lay between the germline ends. The CDR3 spells CSVVGEAGRDNEQFF. The CDR3 DNA is TGCAGCGTTGTGGGGGAAGCGGGCCGGGACAATGAGCAGTTCTTC.

This clonotype was detected many times. This rearrangement joins TRBV29-1 to TRBJ1-1; 11 nucleotides align to TRBD1. The CDR3 contains 16 residues. Per germline, CDR1 SQVTM and CDR2 ANQGSEA. After removal of 0 bases from V and 8 bases from J, the junction contained 11 bases not matched to a gene. For the CDR3, the DNA is TGCAGCGTTGAAGATTGGGGGACAGGGGGGAGATGGGAAGCTTTCTTT. Protein sequence: CSVEDWGTGGRWEAFF.

The chain couples TRBV11-3 to TRBJ2-2, with TRBD2 matching 13 bases. The CDR3 is 17 amino acids. From germline, CDR1 is SGHNT and CDR2 YENEEA. Trimming removed 2 bases from V and 1 base from J; junction bases left unmatched: 1. The CDR3, as DNA: TGTGCCAGCAGCTTAAGGACTAGCGGGAGGAACACCGGGGAGCTGTTTTTT. It yields the protein CASSLRTSGRNTGELFF. Filled out from reference TRBV11-3 and TRBJ2-2, the complete variable domain reads EAGVVQSPRYKIIEKKQPVAFWCNPISGHNTLYWYLQNLGQGPELLIRYENEEAVDDSQLPKDRFSAERLKGVDSTLKIQPAELGDSAVYLCASSLRTSGRNTGELFFGEGSRLTVL.

Only a few counts were recorded for this clonotype. V gene TRBV6-2 or TRBV6-3 combines with J gene TRBJ1-1, with D possibly matching TRBD1 (5 bases). The V and J ends lost 7 bases and 0 bases respectively, with 21 bases between them. Germline CDR1 reads MNHEY; CDR2 reads SVGEGT. This CDR3 region has 17 residues. The CDR3, as DNA: TGTGCCAGCACCCAACGTCCCAAGGGGAGCGTGAACACTGAAGCTTTCTTT. Translation gives CASTQRPKGSVNTEAFF.

The chain joins TRBV7-2 to TRBJ2-7, with a tentative D call TRBD2 (6 bases). CDR3 length equals 15 residues. Germline-derived CDR1 and CDR2 are SGHTA and FQGNSA. The V end was cut by 5 bases, the J end by 0 bases, with 14 bases between. The CDR3 coding sequence is TGTGCCAGCAGCCCTCCACGGGGGATCTCCTACGAGCAGTACTTC. Amino acids: CASSPPRGISYEQYF. The variable domain in full, completed from reference TRBV7-2 and TRBJ2-7, reads GAGVSQSPSNKVTEKGKDVELRCDPISGHTALYWYRQSLGQGLEFLIYFQGNSAPDKSGLPSDRFSAERTGGSVSTLTIQRTQQEDSAVYLCASSPPRGISYEQYFGPGTRLTVT.

The rearrangement links TRBV6-5 to TRBJ1-1; 7 nucleotides align to TRBD1. The V gene's germline CDR1 is MNHEY and CDR2 SVGAGI. V lost 2 bases and J lost 3; bases outside the gene matches: 3. CDR3 length: 14 amino acids. This CDR3 reads CASSYSRGDTEAFF. The CDR3 nucleotides are TGTGCCAGCAGTTACAGCAGGGGGGACACTGAAGCTTTCTTT.

This clonotype was detected ten times or more. The chain couples TRBV28 to TRBJ1-2; TRBD1 agrees at 10 bases. V lost 6 bases and J lost 8; bases outside the gene matches: 6. Germline loops: CDR1 MDHEN, CDR2 SYDVKM. The CDR3 length is 13 residues. The CDR3 DNA reads TGTGCCAGCAGCTGGACAGGGGGTTACGGCTACACCTTC. This encodes CASSWTGGYGYTF.

This clonotype was counted between two and nine times. The rearrangement joins TRBV29-1 to TRBJ2-1; D remains ambiguous. There are 15 residues in the CDR3. Trimming took 0 bases from V and 6 from J, leaving 15 bases between them. Germline V gives CDR1 SQVTM, CDR2 ANQGSEA. CDR3 residues: CSVEDPNVPFNEQFF. In DNA, the CDR3 is TGCAGCGTTGAAGATCCGAACGTTCCTTTCAATGAGCAGTTCTTC.

The CDR3 sequence: CSVRAGLAGGNEQFF. The CDR3 DNA is TGCAGCGTGCGCGCGGGACTAGCGGGAGGGAATGAGCAGTTCTTC. The chain uses TRBV29-1 and TRBJ2-1; 16 nucleotides match TRBD2. V lost 6 bases to trimming and J lost 7 bases; unmatched junction nucleotides: 6. The CDR3 is made up of 15 amino acids. Germline values: CDR1 SQVTM, CDR2 ANQGSEA.

This chain uses TRBV11-2 with TRBJ2-7; D perhaps matches TRBD2 (5 bases). Deletions cut 1 base from V and 4 bases from J, with 17 bases between. Germline CDR1 and CDR2: SGHAT and FQNNGV. The CDR3 spans 16 residues. In DNA, the CDR3 is TGTGCCAGCAGCTTAGCACGGGGTGGGTTCGGGTACGAGCAGTACTTC. It yields the protein CASSLARGGFGYEQYF.

The rearrangement joins TRBV30 to TRBJ1-2; 7 bases are shared with TRBD1. Per germline, CDR1 GTSNPN and CDR2 SVGIG (reference sequence). V dropped 4 bases and J dropped 6; count of bases not matched to a gene: 5. The CDR3 is made up of 12 amino acids. In DNA form, the CDR3 reads TGTGCCTGGAACAGGGGAAGTAATGGCTACACCTTC. This translates into CAWNRGSNGYTF.

V gene TRBV30 combines with J gene TRBJ1-2; D is unresolved. This CDR3 has 14 amino acids. Per germline, CDR1 GTSNPN and CDR2 SVGIG (reference sequence). The V end lost 2 bases, the J end lost 0 bases, and 10 bases lay between the germline ends. As DNA, the CDR3 is TGTGCCTGGAGTCCATCATCCCCTAACTATGGCTACACCTTC. This encodes CAWSPSSPNYGYTF.

This clonotype was seen only a few times. This rearrangement joins TRBV12-5 to TRBJ2-3; 7 bases fit TRBD1. This CDR3 contains 16 residues. The V segment lost 0 bases and the J segment 0 bases; nucleotides outside the gene matches: 3. Germline CDR1 LGHNT, CDR2 FRNRAP. CDR3 amino acids: CASGLVLGQSTDTQYF. The CDR3 DNA is TGTGCTAGTGGTTTGGTACTGGGACAGAGCACAGATACGCAGTATTTT.

This chain uses TRBV5-1 with TRBJ1-2; D not resolved. Trimming cost V 0 bases and J 2 bases, with 8 bases left between them. Germline V gene sequence: CDR1 SGHRS, CDR2 YFSETQ. The CDR3 runs 14 residues. The DNA for the CDR3 is TGCGCCAGCAGCTTGGGGGCCAGAAACTATGGCTACACCTTC. Translating it yields CASSLGARNYGYTF.

This clonotype showed up just a few times. The J gene is TRBJ2-7, the V gene TRBV20-1; no clear D. CDR3 length equals 14 residues. Deletions cut 3 bases from V and 0 bases from J, with 12 bases between. Germline loops: CDR1 DFQATT, CDR2 SNEGSKA (reference sequence). The CDR3 spells CSASPPGSSYEQYF. The CDR3 DNA reads as TGCAGTGCTAGTCCCCCCGGTTCCTCCTACGAGCAGTACTTC.

This clonotype showed up just a few times. The chain has TRBV4-2 and TRBJ2-3; 9 bases map to TRBD2. V trimming: 1 base; J trimming: 5 bases; junction bases outside the gene matches: 7. CDR3 length: 16 amino acids. CDR1 is LGHNA, CDR2 YNFKEQ, per germline. DNA for the CDR3: TGTGCCAGCAGCCAAGTGGTAGCGGGAGTGGTAGATACGCAGTATTTT. Its protein is CASSQVVAGVVDTQYF.

This clonotype was detected only a few times. This may be a read error: a much more frequent sequence differs by one nucleotide. V gene TRBV7-7 combines with J gene TRBJ2-2; D assignment may be TRBD1 or TRBD2 (5 bases each). This CDR3 contains 13 residues. Germline loops: CDR1 SSHAT, CDR2 FNYEAQ (reference sequence). The V gene lost 5 bases and the J gene lost 6 bases, with 10 bases spanning the gap. This chain's CDR3 is CASSPTGPGELFF. The CDR3 DNA reads as TGTGCCAGCAGCCCAACGGGGCCCGGGGAGCTGTTTTTT.

This clonotype was counted a few times. The V and J genes are TRBV5-4 and TRBJ2-1; TRBD1 matches at 10 bases. Germline values: CDR1 SGHNT, CDR2 YYREEE (reference sequence). V lost 4 bases to trimming and J lost 7 bases; unmatched junction nucleotides: 8. This CDR3 has 15 residues. The CDR3 region is CASSPGQGYENEQFF. The CDR3 bases are TGTGCCAGCAGCCCGGGACAGGGGTATGAAAATGAGCAGTTCTTC. The full variable domain, completed using reference TRBV5-4 and TRBJ2-1, is ETGVTQSPTHLIKTRGQQVTLRCSSQSGHNTVSWYQQALGQGPQFIFQYYREEENGRGNFPPRFSGLQFPNYSSELNVNALELDDSALYLCASSPGQGYENEQFFGPGTRLTVL.

The chain carries TRBV28 and TRBJ2-3; TRBD2 might be the D (6 bases). Per the germline V gene, CDR1 is MDHEN and CDR2 is SYDVKM. CDR3 length equals 14 residues. The germline V and J ends were trimmed by 3 bases and 1 base, with 8 bases remaining between them. CDR3 sequence reads: CASSFSSGTDTQYF. CDR3 nucleotide sequence: TGTGCCAGCAGTTTTTCTAGCGGCACAGATACGCAGTATTTT. The whole variable domain, filled in from reference TRBV28 and TRBJ2-3, reads DVKVTQSSRYLVKRTGEKVFLECVQDMDHENMFWYRQDPGLGLRLIYFSYDVKMKEKGDIPEGYSVSREKKERFSLILESASTNQTSMYLCASSFSSGTDTQYFGPGTRLTVL.

This clonotype was detected only a few times. The rearrangement joins TRBV2 to TRBJ1-2; 10 nucleotides align to TRBD1. The CDR3 spans 16 residues. Germline assignment: CDR1 SNHLY and CDR2 FYNNEI. With V trimmed by 6 bases and J by 1 base, 8 bases remained unmatched. CDR3 bases: TGTGCCAGCAGGGACAGGGGGAACGTACTTAACTATGGCTACACCTTC. Translated: CASRDRGNVLNYGYTF.

This clonotype was seen ten or more times. The chain combines TRBV3-2 with TRBJ1-1. TRBV3-2 is a listed pseudogene. The CDR3 extends over 14 amino acids. CDR3 sequence: CASSQVTALGEAFF. The CDR3 DNA reads TGTGCCAGCAGCCAAGTGACCGCTCTAGGGGAAGCTTTCTTT.

This clonotype was seen repeatedly, ten times or more. V gene TRBV3-1 combines with J gene TRBJ1-2; TRBD1 matches at 9 bases. V shed 1 base and J 7 bases; nucleotides not matched to a gene: 7. Germline CDR1 reads LGHDT; CDR2 reads YNNKEL (reference sequence). The CDR3 spans 15 residues. The DNA of the CDR3 is TGTGCCAGCAGCCAAGGGCCGGGACAGGGTCGTGGCTACACCTTC. It codes for CASSQGPGQGRGYTF.

This clonotype was detected a few times. This rearrangement joins TRBV20-1 to TRBJ2-1; D perhaps matches TRBD2 (6 bases). The CDR3 is 15 amino acids. Trimming took off 0 bases at V and 8 bases at J, with 17 bases between the two ends. CDR1 and CDR2 (germline): DFQATT, SNEGSKA (reference sequence). This CDR3 reads CSARDPRERYDEQFF. The CDR3 nucleotides are TGCAGTGCTAGAGATCCTCGGGAGAGGTACGATGAGCAGTTCTTC.

Only a few counts were recorded for this clonotype. The CDR3 sequence is CASSYKLSLSYEQYF. CDR3 sequence (DNA): TGTGCCAGCAGTTACAAGCTGAGCCTTTCCTACGAGCAGTACTTC. The chain couples TRBV6-2 or TRBV6-3 to TRBJ2-7; D not resolved. The V end was cut by 2 bases, the J end by 1 base, with 12 bases between. This CDR3 is built from 15 residues. The germline V gene encodes CDR1 MNHEY and CDR2 SVGEGT.

The chain has TRBV4-3 and TRBJ1-6; D not certain. CDR3 length: 15 residues. Trimming took 3 bases from V and 2 from J, leaving 8 bases between them. Germline V CDR1 and CDR2: LGHNA, YSLEER. The CDR3 nucleotides read TGCGCCAGCAGCCACTTAGGGACCTATAATTCACCCCTCCACTTT. This gives the protein CASSHLGTYNSPLHF.